Each of the 21 T cell receptor beta chains below was sequenced from the same sample in a study of cytomegalovirus exposure and HLA in healthy donors. The repertoire was sequenced with immunoSEQ multiplex PCR; TCRdb's copy has only in-frame clones and lacks some. In the table there are about 360,000 clones, about nine tenths of which are singletons. Material for sequencing was PBMCs. The receptors come from a woman aged 18-29 years in good health and CMV-seronegative.

V gene TRBV11-2 combines with J gene TRBJ1-1; 7 nucleotides agree with TRBD1. This CDR3 comprises 14 residues. The junction had 8 bases not matched to a gene; V was cut back by 4 bases and J by 6 bases. Germline V gives CDR1 SGHAT, CDR2 FQNNGV. In nucleotides, the CDR3 is TGTGCCAGCAGCTCTCAGGGGGGTGGCGCTGAAGCTTTCTTT. Protein sequence: CASSSQGGGAEAFF.

This rearrangement joins TRBV30 to TRBJ2-5, with TRBD2 matching over 8 bases. Germline CDR1 reads GTSNPN; CDR2 reads SVGIG (reference sequence). The CDR3 has 14 amino acids. V lost 3 bases to trimming and J lost 2 bases; unmatched junction nucleotides: 5. The CDR3 sequence is CAWRRIAGQETQYF. The CDR3, as DNA: TGTGCCTGGAGGCGGATAGCGGGACAAGAGACCCAGTACTTC.

This chain connects TRBV4-1 to TRBJ2-7, with 12 bases that match TRBD2. J gave up 2 bases and V 6 bases, and 8 bases lay outside the gene matches. Per germline, CDR1 MGHRA and CDR2 YSYEKL. CDR3 size: 16 residues. The CDR3 reads CASSRTLAGGAYEQYF. The CDR3 DNA sequence: TGCGCCAGCAGTCGGACTCTAGCGGGGGGGGCCTACGAGCAGTACTTC.

The chain uses TRBV29-1 and TRBJ1-6, with TRBD1 as a possible D gene (6 bases). CDR3 length equals 14 residues. Trimming left V 6 bases short and J 6 bases short, with 15 bases between. Germline CDR1 is SQVTM and CDR2 is ANQGSEA. The CDR3: CSVRLDSPNSPLHF. CDR3 sequence (DNA): TGCAGCGTCCGCCTGGACAGTCCTAATTCACCCCTCCACTTT.

J is TRBJ2-7 and V is TRBV6-1; D is unclear. The CDR3 runs 15 residues. Trimming left V 2 bases short and J 0 bases short, with 11 bases between. Germline CDR1 is MNHNS and CDR2 is SASEGT. The CDR3 DNA reads TGTGCCAGCAGTGAAAGTCAGGTTAGCTCCTACGAGCAGTACTTC. It codes for CASSESQVSSYEQYF.

The chain links TRBV7-2 to TRBJ1-2; D uncertain. The CDR3 has 13 amino acids. V shed 5 bases and J shed 3 bases, with 10 bases lying between them. The germline V gene has CDR1 SGHTA and CDR2 FQGNSA. CDR3 protein: CASSAVSDYGYTF. CDR3 DNA: TGTGCCAGCAGCGCGGTCAGTGACTATGGCTACACCTTC. Full variable domain (missing parts from reference TRBV7-2 and TRBJ1-2): GAGVSQSPSNKVTEKGKDVELRCDPISGHTALYWYRQSLGQGLEFLIYFQGNSAPDKSGLPSDRFSAERTGGSVSTLTIQRTQQEDSAVYLCASSAVSDYGYTFGSGTRLTVV.

This clone was observed once. The chain combines TRBV27 with TRBJ2-7; TRBD2 agrees at 11 bases. The CDR3 covers 15 residues. V lost 6 bases to trimming and J lost 3 bases; unmatched junction nucleotides: 7. CDR1 is MNHEY and CDR2 is SMNVEV in the germline V gene (reference sequence). The CDR3 coding sequence is TGTGCCAGCAGGCCTCTAGCGGGAGGAGGCTACGAGCAGTACTTC. Translated: CASRPLAGGGYEQYF.

The CDR3 coding sequence is TGTGCCAGCAGTTTGTCAGGCCAGGGGGCGCCGGGTCAGCCCCAGCATTTT. Translated, it gives CASSLSGQGAPGQPQHF. The rearrangement links TRBV28 to TRBJ1-5, with TRBD1 matching over 8 bases. In germline, CDR1 is MDHEN, CDR2 SYDVKM. V shed 3 bases, J shed 6 bases, and the junction held 13 bases outside the gene matches. This CDR3 has 17 amino acids.

The CDR3 DNA follows: TGTGCCAGCAGCTTAGGCGGGGGGCCTGAGACCCAGTACTTC. It is translated as CASSLGGGPETQYF. The chain recombines TRBV7-8 with TRBJ2-5; TRBD2 matches 8 bases. There are 14 residues in the CDR3. The V gene end was trimmed by 1 base and the J gene end by 5 bases; junction bases not matched to a gene: 3. CDR1 and CDR2 (germline): SGHVS, FQNEAQ. Full variable domain (rest looked up from reference TRBV7-8 and TRBJ2-5): GAGVSQSPRYKVAKRGQDVALRCDPISGHVSLFWYQQALGQGPEFLTYFQNEAQLDKSGLPSDRFFAERPEGSVSTLKIQRTQQEDSAVYLCASSLGGGPETQYFGPGTRLLVL.

The chain employs TRBV6-1 and TRBJ1-1, with D possibly being TRBD1 (6 bases). Germline-derived CDR1 and CDR2 are MNHNS and SASEGT. V gave up 6 bases and J gave up 1 base, with 9 bases separating them. This CDR3 has 13 amino acids. CDR3 residues: CASSWTENTEAFF. CDR3 nucleotides: TGTGCCAGCAGCTGGACAGAGAACACTGAAGCTTTCTTT.

The table lists this clone with a count of one. The J gene is TRBJ1-1, the V gene TRBV5-1; weak D call: TRBD1 (5 bases). CDR3 length: 14 residues. Trimming took 3 bases from V and 5 from J, leaving 14 bases between them. Germline lookup yields CDR1 SGHRS and CDR2 YFSETQ. CDR3 in DNA: TGCGCCAGCAGCTCATCCCCCGGGGGGACTGAAGCTTTCTTT. The encoded protein is CASSSSPGGTEAFF.

V is TRBV5-1 and J is TRBJ2-1; 12 positions match TRBD2. The CDR3 is made up of 15 amino acids. Germline-derived CDR1 and CDR2 are SGHRS and YFSETQ. J lost 9 bases, V lost 3 bases, and 7 bases had no gene match. The CDR3 reads CASSSGLAGKGEQFF. The CDR3 DNA is TGCGCCAGCAGCTCTGGACTAGCGGGAAAAGGTGAGCAGTTCTTC.

This sequence joins TRBV6-1 and TRBJ2-7; TRBD2 matches at 7 bases. The CDR3 consists of 14 residues. V dropped 7 bases and J dropped 3; count of bases not matched to a gene: 9. CDR1 is MNHNS, CDR2 SASEGT, per germline. The CDR3 protein is CASKRDGLFYEQYF. The CDR3 DNA follows: TGTGCCAGCAAGCGGGACGGACTCTTCTACGAGCAGTACTTC.

The rearrangement links TRBV11-2 to TRBJ2-3, with TRBD2 identical over 7 bases. The V and J ends lost 5 bases and 0 bases, in that order; junction bases with no gene match: 8. Germline-derived CDR1 and CDR2 are SGHAT and FQNNGV. CDR3 length equals 16 residues. In nucleotides, the CDR3 is TGTGCCAGCAGCCGGGAGGCCTATTCTAGCACAGATACGCAGTATTTT. This translates into CASSREAYSSTDTQYF.

The rearrangement uses TRBV5-1 and TRBJ2-3, with TRBD2 identical over 11 bases. V was pared by 2 bases and J by 2 bases, with 4 bases of the junction left unmatched. CDR1 SGHRS and CDR2 YFSETQ come from the germline V gene. The CDR3 spans 16 residues. The CDR3 here is CASSFRTSGPTDTQYF. The CDR3 region has the DNA TGCGCCAGCAGCTTCCGGACTAGCGGGCCCACAGATACGCAGTATTTT.

The rearrangement joins TRBV2 to TRBJ1-3, with 9 positions matching TRBD1. With V trimmed by 6 bases and J by 3 bases, 3 bases remained unmatched. The CDR3 is made up of 14 amino acids. CDR1 SNHLY and CDR2 FYNNEI come from the germline V gene. CDR3 in DNA: TGTGCCAGCAGACCGACAGGGGGTGGAAACACCATATATTTT. This encodes CASRPTGGGNTIYF.

The chain joins TRBV2 to TRBJ2-7, with 9 bases identical to TRBD2. Losses at the gene ends were 3 bases for V and 6 bases for J; bases not matched to a gene: 9. CDR3 length equals 15 residues. From germline, CDR1 is SNHLY and CDR2 FYNNEI. CDR3 protein: CASSERGGAQREQYF. CDR3 coding DNA: TGTGCCAGCAGTGAGCGCGGGGGGGCCCAGCGCGAGCAGTACTTC.

The chain couples TRBV27 to TRBJ2-7, with 8 positions matching TRBD1. The CDR3 covers 14 residues. Germline V CDR1 and CDR2: MNHEY, SMNVEV (reference sequence). Trimming cost V 5 bases and J 5 bases; bases outside gene matches: 8. The CDR3 spells CASSRQGIYHEQYF. The CDR3 DNA is TGTGCCAGCAGTCGACAGGGGATATACCACGAGCAGTACTTC.

The chain carries TRBV11-2 and TRBJ2-2, with D hard to call. Germline loops: CDR1 SGHAT, CDR2 FQNNGV. This CDR3 contains 13 residues. With 3 bases removed from V and 5 bases from J, the gap between germline ends came to 7 bases. CDR3 sequence (DNA): TGTGCCAGCAGCTTCCGGTGGACCGGGGAGCTGTTTTTT. As protein: CASSFRWTGELFF. Together with reference TRBV11-2 and TRBJ2-2, the CDR3 gives the full variable domain: EAGVAQSPRYKIIEKRQSVAFWCNPISGHATLYWYQQILGQGPKLLIQFQNNGVVDDSQLPKDRFSAERLKGVDSTLKIQPAKLEDSAVYLCASSFRWTGELFFGEGSRLTVL.

This sequence joins TRBV5-1 and TRBJ2-2, with 9 bases fitting TRBD2. V trimming: 0 bases; J trimming: 4 bases; junction bases outside the gene matches: 10. The CDR3 is made up of 18 amino acids. CDR1 SGHRS and CDR2 YFSETQ come from the germline V gene. CDR3: CASSLGLAERRGTGELFF. CDR3 nucleotides: TGCGCCAGCAGCTTGGGACTAGCGGAGAGACGGGGCACCGGGGAGCTGTTTTTT.

This chain uses TRBV7-9 with TRBJ1-1; D gene unclear. The germline gives CDR1 SEHNR, CDR2 FQNEAQ (reference sequence). The CDR3 length is 12 residues. Trimming shortened V by 2 bases and J by 3 bases, and 4 bases separated the two germline ends. The CDR3 protein is CASSLLYTEAFF. DNA of the CDR3: TGTGCCAGCAGCTTACTGTACACTGAAGCTTTCTTT.